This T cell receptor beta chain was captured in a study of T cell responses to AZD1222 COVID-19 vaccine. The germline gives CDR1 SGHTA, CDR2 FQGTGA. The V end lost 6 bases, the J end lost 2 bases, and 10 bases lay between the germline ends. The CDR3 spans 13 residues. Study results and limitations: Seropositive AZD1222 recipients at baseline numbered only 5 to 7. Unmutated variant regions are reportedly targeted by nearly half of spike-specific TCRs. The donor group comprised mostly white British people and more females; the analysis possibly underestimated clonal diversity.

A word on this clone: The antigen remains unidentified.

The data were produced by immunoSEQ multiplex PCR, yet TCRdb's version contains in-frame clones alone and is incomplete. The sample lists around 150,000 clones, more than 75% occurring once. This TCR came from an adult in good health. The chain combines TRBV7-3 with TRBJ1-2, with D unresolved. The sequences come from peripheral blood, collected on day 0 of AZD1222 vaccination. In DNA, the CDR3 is TGTGCCAGCAGTCCAGACGGGAACTATGGCTACACCTTC. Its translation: CASSPDGNYGYTF.